This T cell receptor (beta chain) is drawn from a study of cytomegalovirus exposure and HLA in healthy donors. Study findings and constraints: For most subjects, TCR beta sequences were reported to predict HLA-A and HLA-B alleles with accuracy.

The germline CDR1 and CDR2 sequences are LNHDA and SQIVND (reference sequence). Deletions cut 6 bases from V and 2 bases from J, with 10 bases between. The CDR3 runs to 13 residues. This PCR relied on a set of 60 Vbeta primers and 13 Jbeta primers. The assay was immunoSEQ multiplex PCR, and TCRdb's table has in-frame clones only and misses some. The sample table sets out 53,000 or so clones. In the case of this clone: What it binds is unknown.

The receptor's source is a man aged 18 to 30 in good health and CMV-seropositive. Specimen: PBMCs. The genes are TRBV19 and TRBJ2-5; D not certain. The CDR3 protein is CASRQTVQETQYF. CDR3 in DNA: TGTGCCAGTAGACAGACGGTTCAAGAGACCCAGTACTTC.